These 14 T cell receptor beta chains were all obtained from the same sample, sequenced in a study of cytomegalovirus exposure and HLA in healthy donors. It was with 60 Vbeta and 13 Jbeta primers that the PCR ran. The data were produced by immunoSEQ multiplex PCR, yet TCRdb's version contains in-frame clones alone and is incomplete. In the table there are some 200,000 clones, around 85% of which are singletons. The specimen sequenced was PBMCs. Receptors were obtained from a girl aged 2 to 10 in good health and CMV-seronegative.

V is TRBV23-1 and J is TRBJ1-3; D is uncertain. TRBV23-1 is treated as an ORF (open reading frame) with a function not yet certain. The germline V and J ends were trimmed by 4 bases and 2 bases, with 18 bases remaining between them. This CDR3 contains 17 residues. The CDR3 here is CASSLQNYDKTGNTIYF. The CDR3 DNA sequence: TGCGCCAGCAGTCTTCAAAATTACGACAAGACTGGAAACACCATATATTTT.

This clone was detected only once. The chain joins TRBV4-1 to TRBJ1-1; 7 bases agree with TRBD1. This CDR3 comprises 14 residues. V shed 1 base, J shed 6 bases, and the junction held 5 bases outside the gene matches. The germline gives CDR1 MGHRA, CDR2 YSYEKL. The CDR3 bases are TGCGCCAGCAGCCAAGCAGACAGGGCGGCTGAAGCTTTCTTT. This codes for CASSQADRAAEAFF.

This clone was seen a few times. The chain links TRBV11-2 to TRBJ1-2; 7 bases match TRBD1. This CDR3 region has 15 residues. V lost 1 base and J lost 2; bases outside the gene matches: 4. Germline-derived CDR1 and CDR2 are SGHAT and FQNNGV. The CDR3 nucleotides read TGTGCCAGCAGCTTAGGACAGGGTCGGAACTATGGCTACACCTTC. Its protein is CASSLGQGRNYGYTF.

The CDR3, as DNA: TGTGCCAGCAAAGGGGGGGGATGGACTGAAGCTTTCTTT. It is translated as CASKGGGWTEAFF. V gene TRBV5-6 combines with J gene TRBJ1-1, with a tentative D call TRBD1 (6 bases). From germline, CDR1 is SGHDT and CDR2 YYEEEE. CDR3 length: 13 amino acids. V was clipped by 6 bases and J by 5 bases, with 14 bases between them. The full variable domain, its missing parts supplied by reference TRBV5-6 and TRBJ1-1, is DAGVTQSPTHLIKTRGQQVTLRCSPKSGHDTVSWYQQALGQGPQFIFQYYEEEERQRGNFPDRFSGHQFPNYSSELNVNALLLGDSALYLCASKGGGWTEAFFGQGTRLTVV.

The chain uses TRBV30 and TRBJ1-5, with D uncertain. The CDR3 spans 13 residues. V shed 0 bases and J shed 7 bases, with 10 bases lying between them. Per the germline V gene, CDR1 is GTSNPN and CDR2 is SVGIG (reference sequence). The CDR3 protein is CAWSVGGRQPQHF. CDR3 DNA: TGTGCCTGGAGTGTGGGAGGGAGACAGCCCCAGCATTTT.

V usage is TRBV25-1 and J usage is TRBJ2-5; tentatively, D is TRBD1 (5 bases). Germline V lookup: CDR1 MGHDK, CDR2 SYGVNS. V was pared by 8 bases and J by 5 bases, with 12 bases between. The CDR3 has 12 residues. CDR3 nucleotides: TGTGCCAGCCAGTGGGGCCAGGAGACCCAGTACTTC. Translated: CASQWGQETQYF.

The chain is built from TRBV19 and TRBJ2-7; D remains ambiguous. The germline V gene has CDR1 LNHDA and CDR2 SQIVND (reference sequence). The CDR3 spans 15 residues. Trimming took off 3 bases at V and 2 bases at J, with 14 bases between the two ends. The CDR3 here is CASSISLQTTYEQYF. CDR3 DNA sequence: TGTGCCAGTAGTATTTCACTGCAGACAACCTACGAGCAGTACTTC.

This clone was counted a single time. The gene calls are TRBV6-1 and TRBJ2-2; D is unresolved. This CDR3 comprises 11 residues. The V end lost 8 bases, the J end lost 7 bases, and 8 bases lay between the germline ends. Germline CDR1 is MNHNS and CDR2 is SASEGT. The CDR3 sequence: CASSLYGELFF. The DNA for the CDR3 is TGTGCCAGCTCTTTATACGGGGAGCTGTTTTTT.

This sequence joins TRBV5-8 and TRBJ1-4, with D possibly TRBD1 on 6 matching bases. The CDR3 runs to 14 residues. Trimming shortened V by 1 base and J by 8 bases, and 12 bases separated the two germline ends. Looked up from germline, CDR1 is SGHTS and CDR2 is YDEGEE. This CDR3 reads CASSLFRQGEKLFF. The CDR3 bases are TGTGCCAGCAGCTTGTTCCGGCAGGGGGAAAAACTGTTTTTT.

In DNA form, the CDR3 reads TGTGCCAGCCTGTGGGACAGGGATTCTCCCCAGCATTTT. Its protein is CASLWDRDSPQHF. This chain uses TRBV6-1 with TRBJ1-5; 9 nucleotides match TRBD1. V was pared by 8 bases and J by 10 bases, with 9 bases of the junction left unmatched. The CDR3 is 13 amino acids. In germline, CDR1 is MNHNS, CDR2 SASEGT.

This rearrangement joins TRBV14 to TRBJ1-1, with TRBD1 as a possible D gene (6 bases). The CDR3 is 14 residues long. Trimming removed 4 bases from V and 1 base from J, with 10 bases in between. In germline, CDR1 is SGHDN, CDR2 FVKESK. The CDR3, as DNA: TGTGCCAGCAGCCCACGAGGGGGGAACACTGAAGCTTTCTTT. Translated: CASSPRGGNTEAFF.

The gene calls are TRBV6-5 and TRBJ2-3; 10 bases match TRBD2. V dropped 2 bases and J dropped 7; count of bases not matched to a gene: 6. The germline V gene has CDR1 MNHEY and CDR2 SVGAGI. This CDR3 spans 15 amino acids. The CDR3 DNA reads as TGTGCCAGCAGTTACAGGAGCGGGGGGGCCCATACGCAGTATTTT. This encodes CASSYRSGGAHTQYF.

This clone was seen a handful of times. V and J are TRBV14 and TRBJ1-1, with D possibly matching TRBD1 (5 bases). CDR1 and CDR2 from the germline V gene are SGHDN and FVKESK. Trimming shortened V by 6 bases and J by 0 bases, and 8 bases separated the two germline ends. The CDR3 sequence is 13 residues long. The CDR3 nucleotides read TGTGCCAGCAGTTACAGGATGAACACTGAAGCTTTCTTT. Protein product: CASSYRMNTEAFF.

J is TRBJ1-1 and V is TRBV7-9; D is ambiguous. Between the trimmed V and J ends, which lost 5 bases and 10 bases, there was a span of 8 bases. The CDR3 loop spans 10 amino acids. Germline assignment: CDR1 SEHNR and CDR2 FQNEAQ (reference sequence). The CDR3: CASSVPLAFF. The DNA of the CDR3 is TGTGCCAGCAGCGTCCCATTAGCTTTCTTT.